This TCR beta chain was observed in a study of blood T cell repertoires in COVID-19. Study in general: COVID-19 samples from acute and convalescent phases originated in the United States, Italy and Spain.

Deletions cut 0 bases from V and 1 base from J, with 11 bases between. The germline gives CDR1 SGHKS, CDR2 YYEKEE (reference sequence). The CDR3 loop spans 16 amino acids. Seattle patient enrollment occurred during active infection, with longitudinal follow-up thereafter. As handled by the study authors: The assay estimated nucleated cells by amplifying reference gene primers. The protocol was immunoSEQ multiplex PCR, while the TCRdb copy is restricted to in-frame clones and leaves out a portion. Clone size and the V and J calls come from that table; the DNA yielded D and trimming. The profile shows approximately 79,000 clones, approximately 84% of them singletons. The count of this clone is one.

This chain links TRBV5-5 with TRBJ2-4, with D tentatively TRBD2 (6 bases). The TCR originated in a man aged 50 or older with COVID-19, enrolled during active disease. Material: peripheral blood. CDR3 nucleotides: TGTGCCAGCAGCTTGGGGCAGGGACTGGCCAAAAACATTCAGTACTTC. It translates to CASSLGQGLAKNIQYF.